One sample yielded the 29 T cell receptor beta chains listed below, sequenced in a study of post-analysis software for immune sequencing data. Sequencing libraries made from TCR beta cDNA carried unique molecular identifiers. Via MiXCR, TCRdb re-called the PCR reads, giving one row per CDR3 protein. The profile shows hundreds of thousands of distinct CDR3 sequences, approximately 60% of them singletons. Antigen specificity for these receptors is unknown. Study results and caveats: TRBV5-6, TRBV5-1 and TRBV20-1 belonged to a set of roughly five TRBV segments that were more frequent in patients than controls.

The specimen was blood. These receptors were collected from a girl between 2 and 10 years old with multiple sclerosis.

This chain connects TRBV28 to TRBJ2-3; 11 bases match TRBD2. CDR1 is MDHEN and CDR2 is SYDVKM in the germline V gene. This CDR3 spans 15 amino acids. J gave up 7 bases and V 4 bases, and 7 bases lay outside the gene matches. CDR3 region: CASSSTSGGGYTQYF. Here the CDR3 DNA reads TGTGCCAGCAGTTCTACTAGCGGGGGCGGCTATACGCAGTATTTT.

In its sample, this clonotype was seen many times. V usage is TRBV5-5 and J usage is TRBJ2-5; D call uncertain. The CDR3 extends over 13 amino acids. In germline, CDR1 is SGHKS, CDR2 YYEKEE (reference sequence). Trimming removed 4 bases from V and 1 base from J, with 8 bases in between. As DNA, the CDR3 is TGTGCCAGCAGCCCTGGCAGCCAAGAGACCCAGTACTTC. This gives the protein CASSPGSQETQYF.

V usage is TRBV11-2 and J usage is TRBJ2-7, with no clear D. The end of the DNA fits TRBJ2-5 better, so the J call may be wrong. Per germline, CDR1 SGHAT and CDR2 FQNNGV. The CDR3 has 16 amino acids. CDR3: CASSLDRHWEGETQYF. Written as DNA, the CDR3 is TGTGCCAGCAGCTTAGACCGGCATTGGGAAGGAGAGACCCAGTACTTC.

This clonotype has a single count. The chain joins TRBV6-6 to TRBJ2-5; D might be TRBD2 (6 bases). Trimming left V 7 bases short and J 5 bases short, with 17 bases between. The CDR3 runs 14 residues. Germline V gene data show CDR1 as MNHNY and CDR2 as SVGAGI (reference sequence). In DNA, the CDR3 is TGTGCCAGCACCGTCGGAGGGGCTTGGGAGACCCAGTACTTC. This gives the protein CASTVGGAWETQYF.

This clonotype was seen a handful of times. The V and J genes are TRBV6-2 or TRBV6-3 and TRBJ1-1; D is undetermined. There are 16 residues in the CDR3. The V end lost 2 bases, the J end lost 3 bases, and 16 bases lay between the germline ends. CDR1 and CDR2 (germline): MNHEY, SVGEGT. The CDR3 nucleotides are TGTGCCAGCAGTTACCCCTGGACCGCGGTGGACACTGAAGCTTTCTTT. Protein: CASSYPWTAVDTEAFF.

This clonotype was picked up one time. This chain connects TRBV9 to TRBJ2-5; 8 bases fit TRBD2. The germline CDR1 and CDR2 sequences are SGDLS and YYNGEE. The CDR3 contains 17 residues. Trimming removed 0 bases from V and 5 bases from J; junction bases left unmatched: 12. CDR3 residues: CASSVGGLAGGSETQYF. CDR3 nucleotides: TGTGCCAGCAGCGTAGGGGGATTGGCGGGGGGTTCCGAGACCCAGTACTTC.

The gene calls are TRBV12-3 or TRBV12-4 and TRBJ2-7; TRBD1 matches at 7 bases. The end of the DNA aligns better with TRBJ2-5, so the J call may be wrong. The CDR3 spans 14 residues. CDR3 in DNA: TGTGCCAGCAGTCTCACAGGGGTCAGTGAGACCCAGTACTTC. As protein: CASSLTGVSETQYF.

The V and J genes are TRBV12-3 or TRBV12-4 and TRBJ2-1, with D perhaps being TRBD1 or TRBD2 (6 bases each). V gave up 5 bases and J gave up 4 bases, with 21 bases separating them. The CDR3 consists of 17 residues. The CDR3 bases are TGTGCCAGCAGTCCGGAAGTTTGGGGGGCCCGGTACAATGAGCAGTTCTTC. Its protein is CASSPEVWGARYNEQFF.

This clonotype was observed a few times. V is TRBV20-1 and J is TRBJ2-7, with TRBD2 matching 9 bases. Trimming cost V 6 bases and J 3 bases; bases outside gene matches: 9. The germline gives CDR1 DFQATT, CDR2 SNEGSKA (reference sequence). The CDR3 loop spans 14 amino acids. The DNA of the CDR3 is TGCAGTGCAGAACGGACTAGCGCATACTACGAGCAGTACTTC. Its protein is CSAERTSAYYEQYF.

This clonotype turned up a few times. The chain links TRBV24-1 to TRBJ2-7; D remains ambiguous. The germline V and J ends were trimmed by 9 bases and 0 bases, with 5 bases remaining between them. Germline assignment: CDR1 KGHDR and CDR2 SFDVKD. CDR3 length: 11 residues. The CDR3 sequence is CATRISYEQYF. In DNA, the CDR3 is TGTGCCACCCGTATCTCCTACGAGCAGTACTTC.

CDR3 coding DNA: TGTGCCAGCCAGTCAGCCAATAGACCAGATACGCAGTATTTT. This gives the protein CASQSANRPDTQYF. The chain carries TRBV27 and TRBJ2-3; D is undetermined. Trimming took off 8 bases at V and 4 bases at J, with 16 bases between the two ends. Germline lookup yields CDR1 MNHEY and CDR2 SMNVEV (reference sequence). This CDR3 contains 14 residues.

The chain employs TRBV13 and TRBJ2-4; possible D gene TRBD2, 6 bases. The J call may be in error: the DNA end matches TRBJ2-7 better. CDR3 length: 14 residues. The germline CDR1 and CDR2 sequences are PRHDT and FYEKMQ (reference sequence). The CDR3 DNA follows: TGTGCCAGCGCAGCGAGGGAGGATGGCAACGAGCAGTACTTC. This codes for CASAAREDGNEQYF.

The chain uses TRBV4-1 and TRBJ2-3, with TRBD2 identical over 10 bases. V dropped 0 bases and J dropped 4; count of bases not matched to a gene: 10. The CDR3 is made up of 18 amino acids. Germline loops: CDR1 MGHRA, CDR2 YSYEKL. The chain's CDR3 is CASSQDSVLAGVPDTQYF. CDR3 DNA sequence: TGCGCCAGCAGCCAAGATTCCGTCCTAGCGGGAGTCCCAGATACGCAGTATTTT.

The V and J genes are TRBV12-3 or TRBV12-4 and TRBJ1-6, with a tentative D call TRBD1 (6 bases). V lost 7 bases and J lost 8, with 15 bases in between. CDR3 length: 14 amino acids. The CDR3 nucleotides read TGTGCCAGCACCCCTGGGGGGGGCCATTCACCCCTCCACTTT. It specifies CASTPGGGHSPLHF.

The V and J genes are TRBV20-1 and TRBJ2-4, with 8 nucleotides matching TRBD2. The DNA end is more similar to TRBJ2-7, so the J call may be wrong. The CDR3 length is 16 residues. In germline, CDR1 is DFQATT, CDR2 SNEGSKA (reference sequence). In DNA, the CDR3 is TGCAGTGCTAGCTCCTCCGGGAGGGCGCTTATGTACGAGCAGTACTTC. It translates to CSASSSGRALMYEQYF.

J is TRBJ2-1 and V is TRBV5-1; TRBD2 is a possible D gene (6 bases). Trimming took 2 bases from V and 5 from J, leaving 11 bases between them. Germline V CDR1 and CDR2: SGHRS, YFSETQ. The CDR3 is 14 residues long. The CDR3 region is CASSLDGGNNEQFF. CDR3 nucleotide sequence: TGCGCCAGCAGCTTAGATGGAGGGAACAATGAGCAGTTCTTC.

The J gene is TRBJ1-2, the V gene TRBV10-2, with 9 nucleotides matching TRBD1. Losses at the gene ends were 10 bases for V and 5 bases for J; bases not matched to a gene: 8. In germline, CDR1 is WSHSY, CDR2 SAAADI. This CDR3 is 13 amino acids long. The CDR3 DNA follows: TGCGCCACACATTGGGACAGGGAGTATGGCTACACCTTC. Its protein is CATHWDREYGYTF.

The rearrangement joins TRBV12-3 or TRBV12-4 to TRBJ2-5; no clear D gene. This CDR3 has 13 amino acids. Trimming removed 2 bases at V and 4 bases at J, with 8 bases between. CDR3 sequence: CASSLQSPETQYF. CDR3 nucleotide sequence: TGTGCCAGCAGTTTACAAAGCCCAGAGACCCAGTACTTC.

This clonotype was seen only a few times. This CDR3 is CASSYGRRVAKNIQYF. The CDR3 region has the DNA TGTGCCAGCAGTTACGGCAGGCGAGTAGCCAAAAACATTCAGTACTTC. V usage is TRBV6-2 or TRBV6-3 and J usage is TRBJ2-4; D is unresolved. Trimming removed 2 bases from V and 0 bases from J, with 11 bases in between. Germline V lookup: CDR1 MNHEY, CDR2 SVGEGT. The CDR3 runs 16 residues.

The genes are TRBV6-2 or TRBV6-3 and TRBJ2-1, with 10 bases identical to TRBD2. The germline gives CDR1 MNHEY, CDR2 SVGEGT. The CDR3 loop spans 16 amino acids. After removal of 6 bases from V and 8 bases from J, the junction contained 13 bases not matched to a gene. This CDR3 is CASSRFLAGARDEQFF. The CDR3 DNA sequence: TGTGCCAGCAGCCGCTTCCTAGCGGGGGCGAGGGATGAGCAGTTCTTC.

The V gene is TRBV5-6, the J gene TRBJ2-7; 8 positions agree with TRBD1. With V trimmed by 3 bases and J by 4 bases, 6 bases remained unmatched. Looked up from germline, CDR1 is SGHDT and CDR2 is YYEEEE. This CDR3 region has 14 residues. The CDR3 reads CASSYWTGSYEQYF. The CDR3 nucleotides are TGTGCCAGCAGCTACTGGACAGGGAGTTACGAGCAGTACTTC.

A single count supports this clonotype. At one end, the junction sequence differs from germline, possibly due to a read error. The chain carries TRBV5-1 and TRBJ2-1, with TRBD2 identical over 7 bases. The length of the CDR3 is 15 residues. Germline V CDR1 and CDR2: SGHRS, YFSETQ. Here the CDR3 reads CASSSMSGRAYEQFF. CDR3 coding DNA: TGTGCCAGCAGCTCGATGTCGGGGAGGGCCTACGAGCAGTTCTTC.

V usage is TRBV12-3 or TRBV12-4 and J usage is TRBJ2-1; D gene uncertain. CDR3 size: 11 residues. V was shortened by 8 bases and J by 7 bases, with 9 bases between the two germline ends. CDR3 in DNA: TGTGCCAGCCGGATGGCGAATGAGCAGTTCTTC. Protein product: CASRMANEQFF.

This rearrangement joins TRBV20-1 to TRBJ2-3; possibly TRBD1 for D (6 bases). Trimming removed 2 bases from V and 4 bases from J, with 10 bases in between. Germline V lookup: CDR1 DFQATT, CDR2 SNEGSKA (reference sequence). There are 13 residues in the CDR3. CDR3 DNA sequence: TGCAGTGCTAGACTACAGGGTGCAGATACGCAGTATTTT. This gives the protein CSARLQGADTQYF.

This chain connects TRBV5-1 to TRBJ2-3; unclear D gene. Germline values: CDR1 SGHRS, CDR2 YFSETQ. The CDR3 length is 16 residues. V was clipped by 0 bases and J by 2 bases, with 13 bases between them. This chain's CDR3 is CASSLAHPTHTDTQYF. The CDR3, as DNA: TGCGCCAGCAGCTTGGCCCATCCCACTCACACAGATACGCAGTATTTT.

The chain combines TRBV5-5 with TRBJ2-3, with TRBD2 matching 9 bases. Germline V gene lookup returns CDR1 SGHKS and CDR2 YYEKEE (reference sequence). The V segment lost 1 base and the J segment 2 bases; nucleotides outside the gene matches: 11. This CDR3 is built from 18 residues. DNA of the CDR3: TGTGCCAGCAGCTTGTCCAGGCTAGCGGGATCCCTCACAGATACGCAGTATTTT. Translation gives CASSLSRLAGSLTDTQYF.

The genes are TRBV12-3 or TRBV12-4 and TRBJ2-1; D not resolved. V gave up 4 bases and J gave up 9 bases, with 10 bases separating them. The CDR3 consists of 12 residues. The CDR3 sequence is CASSSQVVEQFF. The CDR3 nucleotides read TGTGCCAGCAGTTCGCAGGTCGTTGAGCAGTTCTTC.

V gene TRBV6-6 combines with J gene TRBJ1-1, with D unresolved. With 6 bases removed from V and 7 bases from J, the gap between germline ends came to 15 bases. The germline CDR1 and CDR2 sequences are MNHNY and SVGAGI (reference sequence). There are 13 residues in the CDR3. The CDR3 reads CASRLTASYEAFF. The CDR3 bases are TGTGCCAGCAGGCTCACAGCCTCCTATGAAGCTTTCTTT.

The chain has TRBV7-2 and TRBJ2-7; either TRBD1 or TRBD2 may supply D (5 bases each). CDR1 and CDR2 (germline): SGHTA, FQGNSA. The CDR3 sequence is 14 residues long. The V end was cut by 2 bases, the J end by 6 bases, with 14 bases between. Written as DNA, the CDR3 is TGTGCCAGCAGCTTAATCCAGAGGGGCCCCGAGCAGTACTTC. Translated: CASSLIQRGPEQYF.